This TCR beta chain was found in a study of blood T cell repertoires in COVID-19. Study background: T cells, B-cell-depleted T cells, or PBMCs provided the cDNA or gDNA that served as material.

Clones were read by immunoSEQ multiplex PCR, and TCRdb kept only the in-frame ones, dropping some. The data contain over 85,000 clones, roughly four fifths of them singletons. This CDR3 is 14 amino acids long. V shed 1 base, J shed 7 bases, and the junction held 5 bases outside the gene matches. The germline V gene has CDR1 SQVTM and CDR2 ANQGSEA. This sequence joins TRBV29-1 and TRBJ1-2; 11 bases are shared with TRBD1. This TCR was recovered from a woman in her sixties with acute or convalescent COVID-19. The sequencing input was peripheral blood. The CDR3 DNA reads TGCAGCGTTGAAGTGGACAGGGGGCCTGTTGGCTACACCTTC. This sequence encodes CSVEVDRGPVGYTF.